The source of this TCR beta chain is a study of T cell repertoires in cytomegalovirus infection. TCRdb independently ran MiXCR on the reads; one entry per CDR3 protein. The sample lists 300,000 or so distinct CDR3 sequences, roughly a tenth occurring once. Sample: PBMCs. The receptor was derived from a human donor in good health (CMV status not recorded). Some clones in this sample may be carry-over from other donors' samples.

The chain's CDR3 is CSAREGSLRNQPQHF. The CDR3 DNA is TGCAGTGCTAGAGAGGGGTCTCTACGCAATCAGCCCCAGCATTTT. This rearrangement joins TRBV20-1 to TRBJ1-5; D is uncertain. The CDR3 covers 15 residues. V lost 0 bases, J lost 2 bases, and 11 bases lay in between. In germline, CDR1 is DFQATT, CDR2 SNEGSKA (reference sequence).